The present entry profiles one T cell receptor beta chain with its context. Antigen unknown. The V end lost 3 bases, the J end lost 3 bases, and 5 bases lay between the germline ends. Per the germline V gene, CDR1 is SQVTM and CDR2 is ANQGSEA. The CDR3 length is 11 residues. Treatment in this sample: oral pan-JAK inhibitor, 5-10 mg twice daily. RNA was isolated and reverse transcribed to cDNA, the sequencing template. TCRdb's table, derived via immunoSEQ multiplex PCR, lists solely in-frame clones and lacks some. The table has 70,000 or so clones, approximately 28% seen once. The sample belongs to a study of CD8+ T cells in alopecia areata. Study-level findings and limits: Sequencing of scalp samples also captures resident alphabeta T cells of normal skin.

The clonotype comes from a human donor with alopecia areata. Sequences were derived from CD8+ T cells sorted from blood, sampled at week 4, from a patient treated with tofacitinib. The rearrangement joins TRBV29-1 to TRBJ1-2; D is undetermined. The CDR3: CSVESHYGYTF. The DNA of the CDR3 is TGCAGCGTTGAGTCCCACTATGGCTACACCTTC.